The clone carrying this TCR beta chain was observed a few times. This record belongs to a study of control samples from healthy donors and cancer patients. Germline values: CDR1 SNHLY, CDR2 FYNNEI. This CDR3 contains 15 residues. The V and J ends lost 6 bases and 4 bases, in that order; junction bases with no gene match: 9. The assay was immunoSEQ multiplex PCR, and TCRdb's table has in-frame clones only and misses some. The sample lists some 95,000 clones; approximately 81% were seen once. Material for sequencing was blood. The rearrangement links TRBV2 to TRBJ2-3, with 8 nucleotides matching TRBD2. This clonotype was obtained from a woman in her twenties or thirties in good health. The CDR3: CASSAMAGGSDTQYF. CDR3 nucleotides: TGTGCCAGCAGCGCCATGGCGGGGGGTTCAGATACGCAGTATTTT.